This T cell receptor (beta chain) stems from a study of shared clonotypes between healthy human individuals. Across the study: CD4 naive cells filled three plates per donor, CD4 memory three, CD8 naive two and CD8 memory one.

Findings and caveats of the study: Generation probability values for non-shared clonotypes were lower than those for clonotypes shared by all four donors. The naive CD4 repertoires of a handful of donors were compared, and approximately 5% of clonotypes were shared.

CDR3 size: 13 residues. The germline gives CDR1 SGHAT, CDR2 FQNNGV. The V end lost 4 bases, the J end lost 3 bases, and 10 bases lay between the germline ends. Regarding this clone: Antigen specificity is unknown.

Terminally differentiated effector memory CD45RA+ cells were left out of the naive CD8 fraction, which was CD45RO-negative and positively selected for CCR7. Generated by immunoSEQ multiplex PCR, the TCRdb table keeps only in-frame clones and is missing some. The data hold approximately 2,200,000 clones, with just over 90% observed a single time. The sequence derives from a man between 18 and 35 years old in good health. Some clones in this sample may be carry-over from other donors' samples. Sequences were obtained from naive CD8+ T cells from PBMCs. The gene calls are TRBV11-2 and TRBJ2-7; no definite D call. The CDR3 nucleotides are TGTGCCAGCAGCTGGGCGCTAGACTACGAGCAGTACTTC. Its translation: CASSWALDYEQYF.